This T cell receptor beta chain is from a study of T cell changes during pregnancy in multiple sclerosis. Germline trimming cut 4 bases from V and 4 bases from J; bases unmatched to any gene: 2. Per germline, CDR1 GTSNPN and CDR2 SVGIG (reference sequence). The CDR3 consists of 13 residues. Profiling relied on immunoSEQ multiplex PCR, and the TCRdb table lists in-frame clones only, not all of them. The sample lists under 95,000 clones, approximately 92% occurring once. This chain joins TRBV30 and TRBJ2-3; 10 positions match TRBD2. This clonotype was sampled from a female donor with multiple sclerosis, enrolled in a pregnancy study. The source material was peripheral blood, sampled after pregnancy. CDR3 DNA sequence: TGTGCCTGGACTAGCGGGGGCCCAGATACGCAGTATTTT. Residues: CAWTSGGPDTQYF.